These T cell receptor beta chains were read from a single sample in a study of spatial heterogeneity in lung cancer. One entry per CDR3 protein, called by TCRdb with MiXCR from the 5' RACE reads. The sample has around 160 distinct CDR3 sequences, 15% to 20% seen once; the top ten hold 90%. The input for sequencing was normal lung tissue next to the tumor, taken at surgery. These receptors were taken from a female donor with early-stage non-small cell lung cancer. The CDR3 runs from the conserved cysteine through the conserved F or W.

j_call v_call cdr3_aa
TRBJ1-1 TRBV30 CASRGRDNTEAFF
TRBJ1-2 TRBV7-8 CASSTGTGGDYGYTF
TRBJ2-2 TRBV4-1 CASSQVPWRGRLTGELFF
TRBJ2-2 TRBV18 CASSPRTGDPGELFF
TRBJ2-1 TRBV7-9 CASSLAGLAGNNEQFF